One sample yielded the 32 T cell receptor beta chains listed below, sequenced in a study of blood T cell repertoires in COVID-19. Only in-frame clones appear in the TCRdb table, and some are missing; sequencing was by immunoSEQ multiplex PCR. The sample carries 30,000 or so clones, more than 80% recorded once. Sequenced sample: peripheral blood. Receptors were obtained from an elderly man with acute or convalescent COVID-19.

The chain combines TRBV6-1 with TRBJ2-7, with D possibly TRBD2 on 6 matching bases. Germline values: CDR1 MNHNS, CDR2 SASEGT. The CDR3 is made up of 14 amino acids. Trimming took off 0 bases at V and 2 bases at J, with 8 bases between the two ends. Here the CDR3 reads CASSEAPGAYEQYF. The DNA for the CDR3 is TGTGCCAGCAGTGAAGCGCCGGGGGCCTACGAGCAGTACTTC.

The V call is TRBV10-2, the J call TRBJ1-1; D is possibly TRBD1 (5 bases). Trimming cost V 4 bases and J 4 bases, with 10 bases left between them. The CDR3 is 13 amino acids. CDR1 is WSHSY, CDR2 SAAADI, per germline. For the CDR3, the DNA is TGCGCCAGCAGTGTGGGGCGCAGCACTGAAGCTTTCTTT. The encoded protein is CASSVGRSTEAFF.

The chain employs TRBV7-3 and TRBJ2-3; TRBD2 agrees at 15 bases. The CDR3 loop spans 16 amino acids. Germline V lookup: CDR1 SGHTA, CDR2 FQGTGA. Trimming at V came to 5 bases and at J to 8 bases, leaving 8 bases not matched to a gene. CDR3 DNA: TGTGCCAGCAGCCCCCCGGGACTAGCGGGGGGTGGTACGCAGTATTTT. This gives the protein CASSPPGLAGGGTQYF.

The chain uses TRBV10-3 and TRBJ1-2; D is undetermined. Deletions cut 0 bases from V and 5 bases from J, with 7 bases between. The CDR3 sequence is 13 residues long. Germline V lookup: CDR1 ENHRY, CDR2 SYGVKD. CDR3 coding DNA: TGTGCCATCAGTGAGTCGGAGGAGTATGGCTACACCTTC. It specifies CAISESEEYGYTF.

The chain carries TRBV18 and TRBJ2-1, with 11 bases lining up with TRBD2. The CDR3 extends over 16 amino acids. CDR1 and CDR2 from the germline V gene are KGHSH and LQKENI. V trimming: 2 bases; J trimming: 3 bases; junction bases outside the gene matches: 3. The CDR3 DNA follows: TGTGCCAGCTCACCAGGGCTAGCGGGGGGCTACAATGAGCAGTTCTTC. It specifies CASSPGLAGGYNEQFF.

This rearrangement joins TRBV29-1 to TRBJ2-7; 9 nucleotides align to TRBD1. This CDR3 contains 13 residues. CDR1 and CDR2 from the germline V gene are SQVTM and ANQGSEA. V shed 4 bases and J 5 bases; nucleotides not matched to a gene: 6. The CDR3 sequence is CSVGGQGVHEQYF. DNA for the CDR3: TGCAGCGTTGGGGGACAGGGAGTTCACGAGCAGTACTTC.

This chain joins TRBV5-8 and TRBJ1-3; D is ambiguous. There are 16 residues in the CDR3. Deletions cut 0 bases from V and 0 bases from J, with 10 bases between. CDR1 SGHTS and CDR2 YDEGEE come from the germline V gene. CDR3 in amino acids: CASSLGVASSGNTIYF. The CDR3 DNA reads TGTGCCAGCAGCTTGGGGGTGGCTAGCTCTGGAAACACCATATATTTT.

This sequence joins TRBV28 and TRBJ1-2, with unresolved D. Germline V gene lookup returns CDR1 MDHEN and CDR2 SYDVKM. The CDR3 spans 13 residues. Trimming left V 3 bases short and J 2 bases short, with 7 bases between. The chain's CDR3 is CASSFFVNYGYTF. CDR3 DNA: TGTGCCAGCAGTTTCTTTGTCAACTATGGCTACACCTTC.

This clone occurred once. J is TRBJ1-1 and V is TRBV5-1; perhaps TRBD1 as D (5 bases). The length of the CDR3 is 14 residues. Trimming took off 4 bases at V and 6 bases at J, with 16 bases between the two ends. Germline assignment: CDR1 SGHRS and CDR2 YFSETQ. The CDR3 here is CASSRGTPNPEAFF. The CDR3 DNA reads as TGCGCCAGCAGCCGGGGGACGCCAAACCCTGAAGCTTTCTTT.

The J gene is TRBJ2-7, the V gene TRBV10-3; 7 bases fit TRBD1. The germline CDR1 and CDR2 sequences are ENHRY and SYGVKD. V lost 4 bases to trimming and J lost 2 bases; unmatched junction nucleotides: 5. The CDR3 has 14 residues. The CDR3 here is CAISGAGGAYEQYF. CDR3 coding DNA: TGTGCCATCAGTGGGGCAGGGGGTGCCTACGAGCAGTACTTC.

The chain joins TRBV2 to TRBJ2-7; 7 bases are shared with TRBD1. Germline V lookup: CDR1 SNHLY, CDR2 FYNNEI. This CDR3 contains 14 residues. The V and J ends lost 4 bases and 2 bases, in that order; junction bases with no gene match: 5. The CDR3 protein is CASSAITGAYEQYF. Here the CDR3 DNA reads TGTGCCAGCAGTGCGATTACAGGGGCCTACGAGCAGTACTTC.

This sequence joins TRBV2 and TRBJ2-2; 8 positions agree with TRBD1. V trimming: 6 bases; J trimming: 3 bases; junction bases outside the gene matches: 3. The germline V gene has CDR1 SNHLY and CDR2 FYNNEI. The CDR3 totals 14 residues. The CDR3 DNA reads as TGTGCCAGCAGGGGACAGGTCGACACCGGGGAGCTGTTTTTT. It is translated as CASRGQVDTGELFF.

CDR3 amino acids: CASTPMEGEAFF. Here the CDR3 DNA reads TGTGCCAGTACCCCGATGGAGGGTGAAGCTTTCTTT. This chain connects TRBV19 to TRBJ1-1; D not certain. Germline CDR1 LNHDA, CDR2 SQIVND (reference sequence). This CDR3 comprises 12 residues. V dropped 7 bases and J dropped 7 bases, with 13 bases sitting between them.

The rearrangement links TRBV5-6 to TRBJ2-6, with 7 positions matching TRBD1. In germline, CDR1 is SGHDT, CDR2 YYEEEE. This CDR3 is 17 amino acids long. After removal of 4 bases from V and 2 bases from J, the junction contained 9 bases not matched to a gene. The CDR3 reads CASSKNRGTAGANVLTF. Written as DNA, the CDR3 is TGTGCCAGCAGCAAAAACAGGGGTACTGCTGGGGCCAACGTCCTGACTTTC.

The CDR3 DNA is TGTGCCAGCAGCCAAGTCCAGGGGTTCCCCGGGGAGCTGTTTTTT. Translating gives CASSQVQGFPGELFF. V and J are TRBV3-1 (or the pseudogene TRBV3-2) and TRBJ2-2, with D maybe TRBD1 (6 bases). The CDR3 runs 15 residues. The germline V gene has CDR1 LGHDT and CDR2 YNNKEL (reference sequence). V was trimmed by 1 base and J by 6 bases, leaving 12 bases between them.

The CDR3 reads CASSIGDRDYEQYF. CDR3 nucleotide sequence: TGTGCCAGTAGTATAGGGGACAGGGACTACGAGCAGTACTTC. The chain combines TRBV19 with TRBJ2-7; 9 bases line up with TRBD1. There are 14 residues in the CDR3. CDR1 LNHDA and CDR2 SQIVND come from the germline V gene (reference sequence). The ends lost 1 base at V and 3 bases at J; junction bases unmatched: 1.

This clone was detected once. This chain links TRBV28 with TRBJ2-4; D gene ambiguous. CDR1 and CDR2 (germline): MDHEN, SYDVKM. This CDR3 contains 16 residues. Trimming cost V 4 bases and J 0 bases, with 13 bases left between them. Written as DNA, the CDR3 is TGTGCCAGCAGTTCGCAAAGCGTACCAGCCAAAAACATTCAGTACTTC. It encodes CASSSQSVPAKNIQYF. The whole variable domain, filled in from reference TRBV28 and TRBJ2-4, reads DVKVTQSSRYLVKRTGEKVFLECVQDMDHENMFWYRQDPGLGLRLIYFSYDVKMKEKGDIPEGYSVSREKKERFSLILESASTNQTSMYLCASSSQSVPAKNIQYFGAGTRLSVL.

V is TRBV7-9 and J is TRBJ1-1; TRBD1 matches at 7 bases. The CDR3 has 14 amino acids. CDR1 SEHNR and CDR2 FQNEAQ come from the germline V gene (reference sequence). The V and J ends lost 2 bases and 3 bases, in that order; junction bases with no gene match: 3. The CDR3 loop is CASSLNTGDTEAFF. The CDR3 nucleotides are TGTGCCAGCAGCTTAAATACAGGGGACACTGAAGCTTTCTTT. Together with reference TRBV7-9 and TRBJ1-1, the CDR3 gives the full variable domain: DTGVSQNPRHKITKRGQNVTFRCDPISEHNRLYWYRQTLGQGPEFLTYFQNEAQLEKSRLLSDRFSAERPKGSFSTLEIQRTEQGDSAMYLCASSLNTGDTEAFFGQGTRLTVV.

A note on this clone: This same CDR3 is encoded by further DNA sequences in the sample. V usage is TRBV12-3 or TRBV12-4 and J usage is TRBJ1-2, with D unclear. The CDR3 sequence is 13 residues long. The germline V and J ends were trimmed by 3 bases and 0 bases, with 5 bases remaining between them. The DNA of the CDR3 is TGTGCCAGCAGTTTCGGGTCTAACTATGGCTACACCTTC. It is translated as CASSFGSNYGYTF.

CDR3 sequence: CSPEQGNEQFF. Written as DNA, the CDR3 is TGCAGCCCCGAGCAGGGGAATGAGCAGTTCTTC. V usage is TRBV29-1 and J usage is TRBJ2-1; TRBD1 is a possible D gene (6 bases). The germline V gene encodes CDR1 SQVTM and CDR2 ANQGSEA. V lost 8 bases, J lost 7 bases, and 12 bases lay in between. This CDR3 is 11 amino acids long.

This chain uses TRBV5-1 with TRBJ2-3, with D tentatively TRBD1 (6 bases). CDR1 SGHRS and CDR2 YFSETQ come from the germline V gene. The ends were cut back, 3 bases at V and 1 base at J, with 9 bases in the middle. This CDR3 region has 14 residues. The CDR3 DNA is TGCGCCAGCAGCTACAGACAGGGCACAGATACGCAGTATTTT. It codes for CASSYRQGTDTQYF.

The gene calls are TRBV27 and TRBJ1-6, with 9 bases lining up with TRBD1. This CDR3 region has 15 residues. Germline-derived CDR1 and CDR2 are MNHEY and SMNVEV (reference sequence). V lost 4 bases to trimming and J lost 13 bases; unmatched junction nucleotides: 11. The CDR3 spells CASSSGRTGVLPLHF. Written as DNA, the CDR3 is TGTGCCAGCAGTTCTGGACGGACAGGGGTTCTTCCCCTCCACTTT.

The J gene is TRBJ1-4, the V gene TRBV19; 11 positions agree with TRBD1. The ends lost 4 bases at V and 8 bases at J; junction bases unmatched: 3. The CDR3 is made up of 14 amino acids. Per germline, CDR1 LNHDA and CDR2 SQIVND (reference sequence). The chain's CDR3 is CASSRDRGGEKLFF. CDR3 nucleotides: TGTGCCAGTAGTAGGGACAGGGGGGGCGAAAAACTGTTTTTT. The complete variable domain, with remaining parts taken from reference TRBV19 and TRBJ1-4, reads DGGITQSPKYLFRKEGQNVTLSCEQNLNHDAMYWYRQDPGQGLRLIYYSQIVNDFQKGDIAEGYSVSREKKESFPLTVTSAQKNPTAFYLCASSRDRGGEKLFFGSGTQLSVL.

This clone was recorded only once. The chain uses TRBV6-1 and TRBJ1-3, with TRBD1 matching 8 bases. There are 17 residues in the CDR3. The germline gives CDR1 MNHNS, CDR2 SASEGT. Trimming at V came to 2 bases and at J to 3 bases, leaving 9 bases not matched to a gene. The CDR3 spells CASSEQAGGAFGNTIYF. The CDR3, as DNA: TGTGCCAGCAGTGAACAGGCAGGGGGCGCGTTTGGAAACACCATATATTTT.

The chain is built from TRBV18 and TRBJ2-7, with 9 bases identical to TRBD1. The CDR3 totals 14 residues. V lost 6 bases, J lost 6 bases, and 9 bases stayed unmatched. Germline V lookup: CDR1 KGHSH, CDR2 LQKENI. This CDR3 is CASSPGTGTREQYF. The CDR3 coding sequence is TGTGCCAGCTCCCCCGGGACAGGGACGCGCGAGCAGTACTTC.

This chain links TRBV25-1 with TRBJ2-2, with D perhaps matching TRBD1 (7 bases). The CDR3 length is 14 residues. The V gene lost 8 bases and the J gene lost 4 bases, with 14 bases spanning the gap. CDR1 and CDR2 (germline): MGHDK, SYGVNS. CDR3 residues: CASSAGQSTGELFF. The CDR3 DNA follows: TGTGCCAGCTCGGCGGGACAGAGCACCGGGGAGCTGTTTTTT.

The chain uses TRBV7-9 and TRBJ1-6, with 8 bases fitting TRBD1. The germline CDR1 and CDR2 sequences are SEHNR and FQNEAQ (reference sequence). V lost 4 bases, J lost 9 bases, and 2 bases stayed unmatched. The CDR3 spans 13 residues. CDR3: CASSYTGGSPLHF. CDR3 in DNA: TGTGCCAGCAGCTATACAGGGGGTTCACCCCTCCACTTT.

The chain has TRBV7-2 and TRBJ2-1; D gene ambiguous. This CDR3 contains 15 residues. CDR1 is SGHTA, CDR2 FQGNSA, per germline. The V end was cut by 1 base, the J end by 1 base, with 8 bases between. The CDR3 loop is CASSLVSSSYNEQFF. DNA of the CDR3: TGTGCCAGCAGCTTAGTTAGCTCATCCTACAATGAGCAGTTCTTC. Full variable domain (outside the CDR3, taken from reference TRBV7-2 and TRBJ2-1): GAGVSQSPSNKVTEKGKDVELRCDPISGHTALYWYRQSLGQGLEFLIYFQGNSAPDKSGLPSDRFSAERTGGSVSTLTIQRTQQEDSAVYLCASSLVSSSYNEQFFGPGTRLTVL.

Here the CDR3 DNA reads TGTGCCAGCACCATTCCGTACTTGACAGCTATCTATGGCTACACCTTC. Translation gives CASTIPYLTAIYGYTF. The chain employs TRBV28 and TRBJ1-2; a weak D match, TRBD1 (5 bases). Germline CDR1 reads MDHEN; CDR2 reads SYDVKM. The CDR3 runs 16 residues. Trimming removed 7 bases from V and 4 bases from J, with 22 bases in between.

The CDR3 coding sequence is TGTGCCAGCAGCCGTGAAAGGGGGCTAGTAGGCAATCAGCCCCAGCATTTT. Amino acids: CASSRERGLVGNQPQHF. This chain connects TRBV28 to TRBJ1-5, with TRBD1 matching over 7 bases. The germline V gene encodes CDR1 MDHEN and CDR2 SYDVKM. The V gene end was trimmed by 6 bases and the J gene end by 2 bases; junction bases not matched to a gene: 13. There are 17 residues in the CDR3.

The genes are TRBV5-4 and TRBJ2-2, with 13 bases aligning to TRBD2. This CDR3 contains 16 residues. J gave up 6 bases and V 0 bases, and 2 bases lay outside the gene matches. CDR1 is SGHNT, CDR2 YYREEE, per germline (reference sequence). CDR3 residues: CASSLGGLAGAGELFF. In nucleotides, the CDR3 is TGTGCCAGCAGCTTGGGAGGACTAGCGGGGGCCGGGGAGCTGTTTTTT. The entire variable domain, with the rest obtained from reference TRBV5-4 and TRBJ2-2, is as follows: ETGVTQSPTHLIKTRGQQVTLRCSSQSGHNTVSWYQQALGQGPQFIFQYYREEENGRGNFPPRFSGLQFPNYSSELNVNALELDDSALYLCASSLGGLAGAGELFFGEGSRLTVL.

The chain employs TRBV10-3 and TRBJ1-1; D gene unclear. Looked up from germline, CDR1 is ENHRY and CDR2 is SYGVKD. This CDR3 has 12 amino acids. The V gene lost 2 bases and the J gene lost 5 bases, with 6 bases spanning the gap. The DNA of the CDR3 is TGTGCCATCAGTGAGCCGGGAACTGAAGCTTTCTTT. Its translation is CAISEPGTEAFF.